This entry lists 28 T cell receptor beta chains sequenced from one sample in a study of T cell responses to AZD1222 COVID-19 vaccine. Clones were sequenced by immunoSEQ multiplex PCR, and TCRdb holds only the in-frame ones, with some missing. The table includes tens of thousands of clones, 92% detected once. The sample was peripheral blood, taken on day 0 of AZD1222 vaccination. The receptors come from an adult in good health.

Written as DNA, the CDR3 is TGTGCCAGCAGCTTATCTGGCAGGTCGGCTTTTAACTATGGCTACACCTTC. Translated: CASSLSGRSAFNYGYTF. The chain employs TRBV7-9 and TRBJ1-2; D gene uncertain. V was cut by 2 bases and J by 1 base, with 17 bases left in between. The CDR3 length is 17 residues. Per the germline V gene, CDR1 is SEHNR and CDR2 is FQNEAQ (reference sequence).

This rearrangement joins TRBV3-1 (or the pseudogene TRBV3-2) to TRBJ2-5; D uncertain. This CDR3 comprises 14 residues. The V gene's germline CDR1 is LGHDT and CDR2 YNNKEL (reference sequence). Trimming removed 5 bases at V and 1 base at J, with 11 bases between. CDR3 sequence reads: CASSIGRAQETQYF. The CDR3 DNA reads TGTGCCAGCAGCATCGGACGAGCCCAAGAGACCCAGTACTTC.

This chain joins TRBV29-1 and TRBJ2-3; 8 bases line up with TRBD1. Per the germline V gene, CDR1 is SQVTM and CDR2 is ANQGSEA. The CDR3 runs 13 residues. Trimming at V came to 4 bases and at J to 4 bases, leaving 4 bases not matched to a gene. The CDR3 coding sequence is TGCAGCGTTGGTGGACAGGGTGCAGATACGCAGTATTTT. It translates to CSVGGQGADTQYF.

J is TRBJ2-3 and V is TRBV7-2; D may be TRBD1 or TRBD2 (5 bases each). The CDR3 loop spans 15 amino acids. Germline values: CDR1 SGHTA, CDR2 FQGNSA. Trimming removed 5 bases from V and 0 bases from J, with 12 bases in between. The CDR3 reads CASSPLRDSTDTQYF. The DNA of the CDR3 is TGTGCCAGCAGCCCGCTCCGGGACAGCACAGATACGCAGTATTTT. The full variable domain, rest sourced from reference TRBV7-2 and TRBJ2-3, is GAGVSQSPSNKVTEKGKDVELRCDPISGHTALYWYRQSLGQGLEFLIYFQGNSAPDKSGLPSDRFSAERTGGSVSTLTIQRTQQEDSAVYLCASSPLRDSTDTQYFGPGTRLTVL.

V gene TRBV2 combines with J gene TRBJ2-1; 15 bases match TRBD2. The junction had 10 bases not matched to a gene; V was cut back by 6 bases and J by 4 bases. Germline CDR1 and CDR2: SNHLY and FYNNEI. The CDR3 length is 18 residues. This CDR3 is CASRGLAGGKRAYNEQFF. CDR3 DNA: TGTGCCAGCAGGGGACTAGCGGGAGGTAAGAGGGCTTACAATGAGCAGTTCTTC. Supplemented by reference TRBV2 and TRBJ2-1, the full variable domain reads EPEVTQTPSHQVTQMGQEVILRCVPISNHLYFYWYRQILGQKVEFLVSFYNNEISEKSEIFDDQFSVERPDGSNFTLKIRSTKLEDSAMYFCASRGLAGGKRAYNEQFFGPGTRLTVL.

The J gene is TRBJ2-1, the V gene TRBV12-5; the D gene could be TRBD1 or TRBD2 (5 bases each). This CDR3 is 13 amino acids long. Germline values: CDR1 LGHNT, CDR2 FRNRAP. V was clipped by 5 bases and J by 9 bases, with 14 bases between them. The CDR3 sequence is CASGPELGTEQFF. CDR3 sequence (DNA): TGTGCTAGTGGTCCGGAACTTGGGACTGAGCAGTTCTTC.

V gene TRBV5-1 combines with J gene TRBJ2-3; 7 nucleotides agree with TRBD1. V gave up 4 bases and J gave up 1 base; unmatched junction bases: 6. In germline, CDR1 is SGHRS, CDR2 YFSETQ. This CDR3 has 15 residues. The CDR3 DNA follows: TGCGCCAGCAGCCCCGGTCAGGGGGGCACAGATACGCAGTATTTT. Translated: CASSPGQGGTDTQYF.

The rearrangement joins TRBV28 to TRBJ2-1; 12 nucleotides agree with TRBD2. The CDR3 runs 15 residues. Germline V gene lookup returns CDR1 MDHEN and CDR2 SYDVKM. With V trimmed by 2 bases and J by 10 bases, 6 bases remained unmatched. CDR3 in amino acids: CASSLLAGGPREQFF. The CDR3 coding sequence is TGTGCCAGCAGTTTACTAGCGGGAGGGCCCCGGGAGCAGTTCTTC. The entire variable domain, with the rest obtained from reference TRBV28 and TRBJ2-1, is as follows: DVKVTQSSRYLVKRTGEKVFLECVQDMDHENMFWYRQDPGLGLRLIYFSYDVKMKEKGDIPEGYSVSREKKERFSLILESASTNQTSMYLCASSLLAGGPREQFFGPGTRLTVL.

The rearrangement joins TRBV29-1 to TRBJ2-3, with 11 positions matching TRBD2. This CDR3 is built from 14 residues. Trimming removed 7 bases from V and 4 bases from J; junction bases left unmatched: 7. Germline lookup yields CDR1 SQVTM and CDR2 ANQGSEA. CDR3 in amino acids: CSALLAGEADTQYF. In DNA, the CDR3 is TGCAGCGCTTTACTAGCGGGAGAGGCAGATACGCAGTATTTT.

The genes are TRBV7-9 and TRBJ2-1, with a weak D call TRBD1 (5 bases). This CDR3 has 15 residues. Trimming took off 5 bases at V and 2 bases at J, with 13 bases between the two ends. CDR1 and CDR2 (germline): SEHNR, FQNEAQ (reference sequence). In DNA, the CDR3 is TGTGCCAGCAGCCCCCGCAAGGGGACCTACAATGAGCAGTTCTTC. This gives the protein CASSPRKGTYNEQFF.

Regarding this clone: At one end the junction does not follow the germline gene, possibly because of a read error. The V call is TRBV6-5, the J call TRBJ2-7; TRBD2 matches at 7 bases. Germline V gives CDR1 MNHEY, CDR2 SVGAGI. The CDR3 length is 14 residues. CDR3 region: CTSRASGNSYEQYF. In nucleotides, the CDR3 is TGTACCAGCAGGGCTAGCGGCAACTCCTACGAGCAGTACTTC.

The chain employs TRBV5-1 and TRBJ2-5, with D perhaps TRBD2 (5 bases). Germline CDR1 is SGHRS and CDR2 is YFSETQ. V lost 6 bases and J 5 bases, leaving 14 bases between the germline ends. The CDR3 is 13 amino acids. DNA for the CDR3: TGCGCCAGCACTGTTAACGGAGGCGAGACCCAGTACTTC. Its translation: CASTVNGGETQYF.

J is TRBJ2-3 and V is TRBV5-1, with 8 bases matching TRBD2. The CDR3 loop spans 15 amino acids. Germline V gene lookup returns CDR1 SGHRS and CDR2 YFSETQ. The trim removed 4 bases at V and 6 bases at J, leaving 10 bases unmatched. Here the CDR3 DNA reads TGCGCCAGCAGCCTGATGGCGGGAGGCCCCGATACGCAGTATTTT. It codes for CASSLMAGGPDTQYF.

This sequence joins TRBV13 and TRBJ2-7; no reliable D call. The germline V and J ends were trimmed by 2 bases and 4 bases, with 15 bases remaining between them. Germline V lookup: CDR1 PRHDT, CDR2 FYEKMQ (reference sequence). The CDR3 totals 15 residues. The CDR3 sequence is CASSLWAENRYEQYF. In DNA form, the CDR3 reads TGTGCCAGCAGCTTATGGGCAGAGAATAGGTACGAGCAGTACTTC.

This sequence joins TRBV7-9 and TRBJ1-3; 7 nucleotides line up with TRBD1. The trim removed 3 bases at V and 1 base at J, leaving 3 bases unmatched. Germline V lookup: CDR1 SEHNR, CDR2 FQNEAQ (reference sequence). The CDR3 is 15 amino acids. CDR3 protein: CASSLRQGSGNTIYF. The CDR3 nucleotides are TGTGCCAGCAGCTTGAGACAGGGTTCTGGAAACACCATATATTTT. The full variable domain, completed using reference TRBV7-9 and TRBJ1-3, is DTGVSQNPRHKITKRGQNVTFRCDPISEHNRLYWYRQTLGQGPEFLTYFQNEAQLEKSRLLSDRFSAERPKGSFSTLEIQRTEQGDSAMYLCASSLRQGSGNTIYFGEGSWLTVV.

The rearrangement uses TRBV4-3 and TRBJ2-5, with TRBD2 identical over 9 bases. Losses at the gene ends were 0 bases for V and 2 bases for J; bases not matched to a gene: 1. The germline CDR1 and CDR2 sequences are LGHNA and YSLEER. This CDR3 has 15 residues. CDR3 DNA: TGCGCCAGCAGCCAAGAGACTAGCGGACAAGAGACCCAGTACTTC. As protein: CASSQETSGQETQYF.

The chain is built from TRBV2 and TRBJ1-2; 8 bases match TRBD1. The junction had 24 bases not matched to a gene; V was cut back by 4 bases and J by 8 bases. CDR3 length equals 19 residues. Germline CDR1 reads SNHLY; CDR2 reads FYNNEI. The CDR3 sequence: CASSAKYGTGEGPGEGYTF. The CDR3 DNA reads as TGTGCCAGCAGTGCAAAATACGGGACAGGAGAGGGGCCAGGAGAGGGCTACACCTTC. The whole variable domain, remainder taken from reference TRBV2 and TRBJ1-2, is EPEVTQTPSHQVTQMGQEVILRCVPISNHLYFYWYRQILGQKVEFLVSFYNNEISEKSEIFDDQFSVERPDGSNFTLKIRSTKLEDSAMYFCASSAKYGTGEGPGEGYTFGSGTRLTVV.

J is TRBJ1-1 and V is TRBV10-3, with D hard to call. V dropped 0 bases and J dropped 4 bases, with 9 bases sitting between them. This CDR3 has 14 amino acids. CDR1 is ENHRY and CDR2 is SYGVKD in the germline V gene. The CDR3 protein is CAISESDGVTEAFF. CDR3 DNA: TGTGCCATCAGTGAGTCCGACGGTGTCACTGAAGCTTTCTTT.

This clone was seen just once. This chain links TRBV12-3 or TRBV12-4 with TRBJ2-6; D remains unclear. This CDR3 is 13 amino acids long. V was shortened by 5 bases and J by 4 bases, with 6 bases between the two germline ends. The CDR3 DNA sequence: TGTGCCAGCAGTCTTAACGGGGCCAACGTCCTGACTTTC. Translated, it gives CASSLNGANVLTF.

The rearrangement links TRBV13 to TRBJ2-2; TRBD2 is a possible D gene (5 bases). The CDR3 has 13 amino acids. Germline V gene sequence: CDR1 PRHDT, CDR2 FYEKMQ (reference sequence). The V and J ends lost 1 base and 6 bases respectively, with 6 bases between them. The CDR3 DNA reads as TGTGCCAGCAGCTTAGCTAGCCCCGGGGAGCTGTTTTTT. It is translated as CASSLASPGELFF.

The count of this clone is one. CDR3 sequence: CASSVGPLVQGESNEKLFF. As DNA, the CDR3 is TGTGCCAGCAGCGTAGGGCCCCTGGTGCAGGGGGAAAGTAATGAAAAACTGTTTTTT. J is TRBJ1-4 and V is TRBV9; 7 bases are shared with TRBD1. The CDR3 is 19 residues long. Unmatched junction bases numbered 15, after V lost 0 bases and J lost 4 bases. Germline V gene lookup returns CDR1 SGDLS and CDR2 YYNGEE.

J is TRBJ2-1 and V is TRBV4-3; perhaps TRBD1 as D (5 bases). The ends were cut back, 0 bases at V and 8 bases at J, with 14 bases in the middle. The CDR3 runs to 15 residues. Germline V lookup: CDR1 LGHNA, CDR2 YSLEER. The CDR3 nucleotides read TGCGCCAGCAGCCAAGATGGGGCCTCCTGGGATGAGCAGTTCTTC. This codes for CASSQDGASWDEQFF.

This clone was observed at least ten times. J is TRBJ2-7 and V is TRBV6-2 or TRBV6-3, with TRBD1 as a possible D gene (6 bases). Germline V gene lookup returns CDR1 MNHEY and CDR2 SVGEGT. V gave up 6 bases and J gave up 0 bases, with 9 bases separating them. CDR3 length: 13 residues. This chain's CDR3 is CASSQDSSYEQYF. DNA for the CDR3: TGTGCCAGCAGCCAGGACAGCTCCTACGAGCAGTACTTC.

This sequence joins TRBV21-1 and TRBJ1-2; no check of the table's D call, TRBD1, against the DNA was made. TRBV21-1 is recorded as a pseudogene. The CDR3 has 17 amino acids. The CDR3 spells CASSKFQGGRINYGYTF. The CDR3 region has the DNA TGTGCCAGCAGCAAATTCCAGGGGGGAAGGATAAACTATGGCTACACCTTC.

This rearrangement joins TRBV7-9 to TRBJ2-3; maybe TRBD1 (6 bases). Germline V CDR1 and CDR2: SEHNR, FQNEAQ (reference sequence). The V end lost 2 bases, the J end lost 0 bases, and 15 bases lay between the germline ends. CDR3 length: 17 amino acids. This chain's CDR3 is CASSLLSPDRSTDTQYF. In DNA, the CDR3 is TGTGCCAGCAGCTTACTGTCTCCGGACAGAAGCACAGATACGCAGTATTTT.

This clone appeared a single time. The chain has TRBV27 and TRBJ1-5, with a weak D call TRBD1 (6 bases). Germline V lookup: CDR1 MNHEY, CDR2 SMNVEV (reference sequence). The V end was cut by 7 bases, the J end by 0 bases, with 10 bases between. This CDR3 has 14 amino acids. The CDR3 loop reads CASKRDISNQPQHF. In nucleotides, the CDR3 is TGTGCCAGCAAACGGGACATTAGCAATCAGCCCCAGCATTTT.

The V gene is TRBV24-1, the J gene TRBJ2-7; D is perhaps TRBD2 (6 bases). Trimming cost V 9 bases and J 6 bases, with 20 bases left between them. The CDR3 totals 14 residues. Germline V gene sequence: CDR1 KGHDR, CDR2 SFDVKD. This chain's CDR3 is CATAAEGGRAEQYF. The CDR3 DNA is TGTGCCACCGCCGCGGAGGGAGGAAGGGCCGAGCAGTACTTC.

This clone is a singleton in its sample. This chain connects TRBV4-1 to TRBJ2-5; D perhaps matches TRBD2 (6 bases). Trimming shortened V by 1 base and J by 2 bases, and 8 bases separated the two germline ends. The germline gives CDR1 MGHRA, CDR2 YSYEKL. This CDR3 contains 14 residues. The CDR3 reads CASSQAGTQETQYF. CDR3 DNA sequence: TGCGCCAGCAGCCAAGCCGGGACTCAAGAGACCCAGTACTTC.